Here is one T cell receptor beta chain with its context. It lacks a known antigen. Per-base qualities were not stored, and no clone one base away is much larger. This entry is derived from a study of cytotoxic CD8 clonotypes in ibrutinib-treated CLL (TCRdb year 2021). The study in broad terms: The cohort was composed of some twelve relapsed/refractory and roughly 14 treatment-naive patients; IGHV unmutated status was identified in 17 patients. Partial responses were observed in 24 patients and complete responses in 2; after a median follow-up of around 68 months, remission was maintained in approximately 14 patients and progression was observed in some 12. Samples at response were collected after a median of 12 months of treatment, with a range of about 6 to 36 months. On average, each sample yielded hundreds of thousands of productive templates and roughly 95,000 productive rearrangements. Of the roughly 86 people in the trial, 26 had longitudinal samples available. Cryopreserved peripheral blood mononuclear cells were obtained prior to treatment, at the time of response, and at either disease progression or sustained remission. All remission and progressive disease samples were collected while patients were still receiving ibrutinib. On the study overall, not on this receptor specifically: Public clonotypes were rare and either contracted or stayed stable during treatment, and the rise in clonality at ibrutinib response reflected the expansion of private clonotypes. Baseline clonality was found to be higher than that of age-matched healthy donors and was strongly correlated with circulating CD8+ T-cell counts. An increase in clonality was observed at ibrutinib response, with clonality remaining stable during sustained remission and falling back toward baseline at progression. Sustained-remission and progressing patients did not have matched sampling times, and lymph node repertoires were not examined.

The sample's time point label is to be understood as: approximately 2 years on ibrutinib. For TCR beta library preparation, roughly 2 micrograms of genomic DNA were extracted from the cryopreserved PBMCs. Longitudinal blood samples from CLL patients on ibrutinib monotherapy were analyzed using high-throughput TCR beta sequencing. Patients were enrolled in a phase 2 open-label single-center ibrutinib monotherapy trial. From V the trimming removes 4 bases and from J it removes 5 bases, while the gene matches leave 5 bases of the junction unaccounted for. The CDR3, cysteine through phenylalanine, is 14 amino acids long. Here the CDR3 DNA is all that survives: 42 bases in frame from base 1. The germline V gene encodes CDR1 SGHTS and CDR2 YDEGEE. The goal of deep resolution MiSeq sequencing was a depth between 1 in 1 million and 1 in 200,000 T cells, and coverage averaged 10x per clonotype. The immunoSEQ hsTCRB Kit was used to generate TCR beta libraries. In the source study's methods: ImmunoSEQ Data Assistant and ImmunoSEQ Analyzer were used for data analysis, and V, D and J genes were assigned according to IMGT definitions. Clonality, which ranges from 0 to 1, was calculated by subtracting the normalized Shannon entropy of productive rearrangement frequencies from one. Only overrepresented clonotypes making up at least 0.05% of each patient's repertoire were included in the public clonotype analysis. Roughly 12 age-matched healthy donor repertoires from immuneACCESS were used as controls for clonality. TCRdb took over this immuneACCESS table, retaining in-frame rearrangements with V and J assigned. Such tables are incomplete; in checked studies, under half of the missing clones stem from an unresolved V gene, and the remainder is unexplained. D and trimming come from the DNA, and the V and J calls and clone size come from that table. Recorded for this sample are 20,000 to 30,000 clones; roughly 70% of them occurred a single time. Clones ranked in the top ten supply around 30% of the sample.

This TCR was recovered from a human donor with chronic lymphocytic leukemia. The material was PBMCs, obtained after 24 months of ibrutinib treatment. The rearranged chain carries TRBV5-8 and TRBJ1-2; 10 nucleotides in the junction match TRBD1. The nucleotide sequence reads as follows: TGTGCCAGCAGCAGAGACAGGGGGCCTTATGGCTACACCTTC. Its coded protein is CASSRDRGPYGYTF.